The table lists the clone carrying this T cell receptor beta chain with a few counts. As yet, its antigen is unknown. The data derive from a study of CD8 T cells in ankylosing spondylitis. Whole-study results and caveats: What appeared characteristic of ankylosing spondylitis blood was a TCR beta motif of eight highly homologous variants. There was reportedly significant enrichment of clones that were disease-linked in matched ankylosing spondylitis synovial fluid.

TCRdb re-analysed the 5' RACE reads in MiXCR, keeping a single row per CDR3 protein. The sample has 250,000 or so distinct CDR3 sequences; more than 20% are singletons. The CDR3 covers 15 residues. Looked up from germline, CDR1 is SGHDN and CDR2 is FVKESK. V lost 1 base to trimming and J lost 0 bases, with 8 bases between them. This chain connects TRBV14 to TRBJ2-3; possibly TRBD1 or TRBD2 for D (5 bases each). This sequence originates from a male donor with ankylosing spondylitis or in good health (not recorded which). The sample was blood, either unsorted or a sorted T cell fraction (not recorded which). DNA of the CDR3: TGTGCCAGCAGCCAAGTGGGACCGAGCACAGATACGCAGTATTTT. Residues: CASSQVGPSTDTQYF.